This TCR beta chain was sequenced for a study of regulatory T cells (dated by TCRdb to the late 2010s). In the study overall: Between CD3G-deficient patients and healthy controls, the study compared T-cell receptor beta repertoires in sorted regulatory T cells, conventional CD4+ T cells and CD8+ T cells.

Trimming takes 1 base from V and 2 bases from J, and the germline ends sit 7 bases apart. The germline V gene specifies SGHRS as CDR1 and YFSETQ as CDR2. Measured from the cysteine to the phenylalanine, the CDR3 is 13 residues long. The CDR3 DNA has 39 bases and is translated from base 1. General findings and caveats noted by the study authors: Patient-derived CD8+ T cells showed a nonsignificant trend toward reduced Shannon entropy compared with control CD8+ cells. Repertoires from patients had restricted unique TRB V-J pairs and skewed V and J gene usage, with the strongest effect in regulatory T cells.

Evidence of autoimmunity was found in all CD3G-deficient patients, and more severe autoimmunity was observed in two of the patients. At the time of testing, the patients were between 2 and 39 years old, and their CD4+ and CD8+ T cells had reduced naive proportions and increased memory proportions. The patient group comprised about 6 individuals with CD3G deficiency. Patient samples and clinical data were obtained from an international physician network spanning the United States, Europe and Asia. Peripheral blood mononuclear cells were isolated by Ficoll density separation. CD3+ CD8+ CD4- T cells were isolated using a FACSAria cell sorter. For the multiplex PCR, 52 forward TRBV primers and 13 reverse TRBJ primers were used, and amplification bias was corrected with both assay-based and computational methods. Rearranged TRB loci were amplified from genomic DNA by multiplex PCR within the immunoSEQ assay. TRB amplicons were sequenced using an Illumina HiSeq platform. The published analysis was carried out like this. Custom algorithms error-filtered the raw sequences and aligned them to reference gene sequences, after which the immunoSEQ online tools were used for analysis. The frequencies of productive and nonproductive TRB rearrangements were evaluated among unique sequences as well as among total sequences. For TRB CDR3 positions 6 and 7, hydrophobicity together with amino acid composition served as the basis for assessing self-reactivity potential. For group comparisons, t tests, Mann-Whitney tests or two-way ANOVA were performed in Prism software. TCRdb mirrors the immuneACCESS table, restricted to in-frame sequences. Some clones are absent from its copies; in checked studies, under half trace to an unresolved V gene, and the reason for the others is unknown. V and J calls and clone size are those listed in that table; D and trimming were worked out from the DNA. The sample table holds about 20,000 clones, of which roughly 93% were seen once. Roughly 4% of the sample comes from the top ten.

Worth noting for this clone: No antigen is known for it. Per-nucleotide qualities are absent, and no much larger clonotype sits a single base away.

Sequencing was done on a sample of CD8+ T cells sorted from blood. This clonotype was obtained from a child aged 2 to 15 with CD3G deficiency. The chain employs TRBV5-1 and TRBJ2-7; the D gene remains uncertain. The CDR3 is CASSLKLPYEQYF. The DNA sequence is TGCGCCAGCAGCTTGAAGCTCCCCTACGAGCAGTACTTC.